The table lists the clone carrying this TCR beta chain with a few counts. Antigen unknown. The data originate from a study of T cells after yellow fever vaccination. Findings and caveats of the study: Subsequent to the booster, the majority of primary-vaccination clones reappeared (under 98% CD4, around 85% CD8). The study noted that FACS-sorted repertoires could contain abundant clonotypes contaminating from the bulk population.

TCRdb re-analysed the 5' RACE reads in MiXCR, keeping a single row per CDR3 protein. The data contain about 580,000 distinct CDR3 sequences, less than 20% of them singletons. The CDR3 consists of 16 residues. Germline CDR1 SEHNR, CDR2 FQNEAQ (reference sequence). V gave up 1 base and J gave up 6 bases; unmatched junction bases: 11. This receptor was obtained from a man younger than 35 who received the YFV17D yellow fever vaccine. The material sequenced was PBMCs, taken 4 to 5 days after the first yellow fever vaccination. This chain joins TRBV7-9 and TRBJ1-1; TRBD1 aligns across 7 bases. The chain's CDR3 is CASSLVVGRGDSEAFF. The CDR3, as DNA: TGTGCCAGCAGCTTAGTAGTCGGCAGGGGGGACTCTGAAGCTTTCTTT.